Listed here is a single T cell receptor (beta chain). Its antigen remains undetermined. A clone one base away is much larger, so this may be a read error. Without the conserved terminal phenylalanine or tryptophan, this CDR3 likely stems from a read error. Lymph node samples came from the axillary draining lymph nodes of breast cancer patients. The source of the sample is a study of breast tumors, draining lymph nodes, adjacent tissues (TCRdb year 2016). The study in broad terms: TCR beta repertoires were compared across tumor, adjacent nontumor tissue and axillary lymph nodes obtained from breast cancer patients. The study aimed to assess the relationships and possible T-cell exchange between tumor, surrounding tissue and draining lymph node repertoires in human breast cancer.

The study at large found these results: The similarity between tumor and nontumor tissue repertoires was significantly greater in luminal-like breast cancer than in basal-like breast cancer. The conclusion that tumor T cells originate in lymph nodes was presented as consistent with a hypothesis rather than as directly demonstrated. A scenario in which most tumor T cells derive from the lymph node and then expand within tumor tissue was judged to be consistent with the data. Tumor T-cell repertoires showed less diversity than lymph node repertoires and more diversity than nontumor tissue repertoires, and tumor T-cell repertoires showed preferential V and J gene usage.

Looking up the germline V gene (reference sequence) yields CDR1 SGHKS and CDR2 YYEKEE. The CDR3 has 15 amino acids, counting both end residues. CDR3 DNA is the only sequence kept; it has 45 bases, read in frame from the first base. V lost 4 bases and J lost 0 bases; the stretch between them is 10 bases long. The sample was run on an Illumina HiSeq 2000. Multiplex PCR amplification was used to build the TCR beta chain libraries. High-throughput sequencing was used to analyze the amplified TCR beta chain products. Through fastp at Q25 and MiXCR, TCRdb rebuilt clones from the public reads, retaining in-frame beta chains. Every entry covers one CDR3 protein and lists the most common genes and DNA from its rows. In all, the sample holds about 140,000 distinct CDR3 sequences, and over 25% of those were seen once. The ten largest make up roughly 2.2% of the sample.

This receptor was identified in a female donor with breast cancer. Some clones in this sample may be carry-over from other donors' samples. The specimen sequenced was axillary lymph node tissue. This chain joins TRBV5-5 to TRBJ2-2; matching of 6 bases hints at TRBD1 as the D gene. The DNA reads TGTGCCAGCAGCGCCCACAGGGCGAACACCGGGGAGCTGTTTTGT. Its protein reads: CASSAHRANTGELFC.